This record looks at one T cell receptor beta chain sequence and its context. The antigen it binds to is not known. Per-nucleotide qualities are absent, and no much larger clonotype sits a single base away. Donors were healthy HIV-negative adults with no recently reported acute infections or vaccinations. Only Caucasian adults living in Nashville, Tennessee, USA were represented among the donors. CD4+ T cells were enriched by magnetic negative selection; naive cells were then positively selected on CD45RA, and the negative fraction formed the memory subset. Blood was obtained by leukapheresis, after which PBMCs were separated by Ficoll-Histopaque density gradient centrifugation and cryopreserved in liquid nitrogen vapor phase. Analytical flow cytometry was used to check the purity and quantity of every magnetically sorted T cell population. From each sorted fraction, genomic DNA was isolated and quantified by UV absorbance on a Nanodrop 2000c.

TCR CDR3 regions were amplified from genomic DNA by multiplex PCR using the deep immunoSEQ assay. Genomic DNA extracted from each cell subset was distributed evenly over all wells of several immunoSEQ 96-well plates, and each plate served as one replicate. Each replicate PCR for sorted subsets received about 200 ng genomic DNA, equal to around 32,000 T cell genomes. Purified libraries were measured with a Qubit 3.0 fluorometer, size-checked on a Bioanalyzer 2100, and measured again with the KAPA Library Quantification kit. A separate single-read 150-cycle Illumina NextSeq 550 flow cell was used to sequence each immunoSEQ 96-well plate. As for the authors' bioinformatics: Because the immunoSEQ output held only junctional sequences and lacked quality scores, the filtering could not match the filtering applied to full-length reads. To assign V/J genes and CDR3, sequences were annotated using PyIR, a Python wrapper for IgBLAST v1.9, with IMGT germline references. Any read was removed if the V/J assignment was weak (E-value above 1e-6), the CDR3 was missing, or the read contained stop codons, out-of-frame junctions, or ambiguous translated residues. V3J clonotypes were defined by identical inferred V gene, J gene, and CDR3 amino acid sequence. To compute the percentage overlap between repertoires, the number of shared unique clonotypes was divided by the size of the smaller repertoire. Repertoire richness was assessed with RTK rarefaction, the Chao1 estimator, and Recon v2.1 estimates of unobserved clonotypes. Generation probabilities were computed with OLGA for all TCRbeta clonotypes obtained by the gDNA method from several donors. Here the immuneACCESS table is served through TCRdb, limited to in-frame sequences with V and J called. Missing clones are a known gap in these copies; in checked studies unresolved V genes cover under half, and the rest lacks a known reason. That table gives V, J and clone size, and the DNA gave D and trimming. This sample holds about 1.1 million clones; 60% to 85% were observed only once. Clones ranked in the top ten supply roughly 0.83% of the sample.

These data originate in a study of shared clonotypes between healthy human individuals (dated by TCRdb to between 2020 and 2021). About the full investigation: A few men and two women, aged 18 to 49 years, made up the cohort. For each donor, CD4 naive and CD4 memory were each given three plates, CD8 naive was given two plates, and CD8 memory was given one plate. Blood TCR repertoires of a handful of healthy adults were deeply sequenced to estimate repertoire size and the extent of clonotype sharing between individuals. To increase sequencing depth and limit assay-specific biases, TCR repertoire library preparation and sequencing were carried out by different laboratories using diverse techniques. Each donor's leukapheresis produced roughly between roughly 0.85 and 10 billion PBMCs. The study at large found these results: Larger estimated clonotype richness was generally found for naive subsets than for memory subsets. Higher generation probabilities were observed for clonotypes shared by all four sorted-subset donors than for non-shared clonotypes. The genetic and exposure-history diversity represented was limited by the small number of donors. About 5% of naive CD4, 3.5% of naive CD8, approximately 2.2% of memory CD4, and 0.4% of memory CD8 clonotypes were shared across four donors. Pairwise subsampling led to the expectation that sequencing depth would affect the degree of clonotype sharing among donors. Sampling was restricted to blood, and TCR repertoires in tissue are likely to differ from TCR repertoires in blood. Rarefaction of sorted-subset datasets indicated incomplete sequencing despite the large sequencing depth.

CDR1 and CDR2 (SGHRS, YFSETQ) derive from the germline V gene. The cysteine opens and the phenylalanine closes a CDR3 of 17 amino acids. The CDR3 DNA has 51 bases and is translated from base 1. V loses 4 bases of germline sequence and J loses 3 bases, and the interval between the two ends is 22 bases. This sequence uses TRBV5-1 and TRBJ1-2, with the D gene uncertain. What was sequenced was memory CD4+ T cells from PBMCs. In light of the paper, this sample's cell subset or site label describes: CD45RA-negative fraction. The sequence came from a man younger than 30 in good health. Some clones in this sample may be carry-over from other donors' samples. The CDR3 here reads CASSPDRSLGVHYGYTF. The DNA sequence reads TGCGCCAGCAGCCCGGATCGGAGTCTGGGTGTACACTATGGCTACACCTTC.